This entry lists 5 T cell receptor beta chains sequenced from one sample in a study of beta chain features in type 1 diabetes. General study results and limits: Among all four CD4+ subsets, Type 1 diabetes patients had TCRB CDR3s that were moderately but significantly shorter.

No cognate antigen is known for these TCRs. Every bit of the isolated RNA underwent reverse transcription, so sequencing read expressed TCRB transcripts. Repertoires were generated with immunoSEQ multiplex PCR, while TCRdb's copy carries only in-frame clones and drops some. The profile shows approximately 260,000 clones, approximately 24% of them singletons. The specimen sequenced was naive CD4+ T cells from blood. Receptors were obtained from a woman aged 25 to 45 with type 1 diabetes.

V is TRBV7-9 and J is TRBJ1-5; no clear D. The CDR3 consists of 13 residues. From germline, CDR1 is SEHNR and CDR2 FQNEAQ (reference sequence). Trimming cost V 2 bases and J 4 bases, with 6 bases left between them. CDR3 in amino acids: CASSLQENQPQHF. DNA of the CDR3: TGTGCCAGCAGCTTACAGGAAAATCAGCCCCAGCATTTT.

The chain recombines TRBV29-1 with TRBJ2-5, with D possibly being TRBD2 (6 bases). The CDR3 covers 13 residues. V lost 4 bases, J lost 4 bases, and 13 bases lay in between. The germline V gene encodes CDR1 SQVTM and CDR2 ANQGSEA. CDR3 protein: CSVASGRGETQYF. The CDR3 DNA reads TGCAGCGTTGCTTCAGGGCGGGGAGAGACCCAGTACTTC.

J is TRBJ2-5 and V is TRBV7-3; TRBD2 might be the D (6 bases). Trimming took 3 bases from V and 4 from J, leaving 12 bases between them. Germline CDR1 and CDR2: SGHTA and FQGTGA. The CDR3 runs to 14 residues. CDR3 protein: CASSFKGGGETQYF. DNA for the CDR3: TGTGCCAGCAGCTTTAAGGGAGGAGGAGAGACCCAGTACTTC.

V gene TRBV27 combines with J gene TRBJ2-1; D is perhaps TRBD1 (5 bases). The CDR3 sequence is 10 residues long. In germline, CDR1 is MNHEY, CDR2 SMNVEV (reference sequence). Trimming cost V 8 bases and J 10 bases, with 9 bases left between them. The CDR3 sequence is CASPWGEQFF. Written as DNA, the CDR3 is TGTGCCAGCCCGTGGGGCGAGCAGTTCTTC.

V usage is TRBV6-5 and J usage is TRBJ2-1, with 13 bases that match TRBD2. The length of the CDR3 is 14 residues. Losses at the gene ends were 6 bases for V and 6 bases for J; bases not matched to a gene: 2. Germline loops: CDR1 MNHEY, CDR2 SVGAGI. In DNA, the CDR3 is TGTGCCAGCAGGGGACTAGCGGGACCCAATGAGCAGTTCTTC. Protein sequence: CASRGLAGPNEQFF.